This T cell receptor (beta chain) emerged from a study of T cell responses to AZD1222 COVID-19 vaccine. General study findings and limits: Among vaccine-associated CD4 TCRs, coverage spanned spike, with dominance at 160-218 and 743-854. Nearly half of spike-specific TCRs reportedly target unmutated variant regions. Once two AZD1222 doses were given, Spike-specific TCR breadth and depth went up.

The protocol was immunoSEQ multiplex PCR, while the TCRdb copy is restricted to in-frame clones and leaves out a portion. Altogether some 120,000 clones are present, 75% to 90% being singletons, with the ten largest covering 1.5% to 2%. From germline, CDR1 is SGHKS and CDR2 YYEKEE (reference sequence). Trimming pared 6 bases from V and 3 bases from J, leaving 19 bases between. There are 15 residues in the CDR3. On this clone itself: Its target is unknown.

Source: peripheral blood, taken on day 0 of AZD1222 vaccination. The chain combines TRBV5-5 with TRBJ2-7; D is possibly TRBD1 (5 bases). This clonotype was sampled from an adult in good health. The CDR3 protein is CASKPAGLLDYEQYF. The CDR3 nucleotides read TGTGCCAGCAAACCGGCAGGGCTCCTGGACTACGAGCAGTACTTC.